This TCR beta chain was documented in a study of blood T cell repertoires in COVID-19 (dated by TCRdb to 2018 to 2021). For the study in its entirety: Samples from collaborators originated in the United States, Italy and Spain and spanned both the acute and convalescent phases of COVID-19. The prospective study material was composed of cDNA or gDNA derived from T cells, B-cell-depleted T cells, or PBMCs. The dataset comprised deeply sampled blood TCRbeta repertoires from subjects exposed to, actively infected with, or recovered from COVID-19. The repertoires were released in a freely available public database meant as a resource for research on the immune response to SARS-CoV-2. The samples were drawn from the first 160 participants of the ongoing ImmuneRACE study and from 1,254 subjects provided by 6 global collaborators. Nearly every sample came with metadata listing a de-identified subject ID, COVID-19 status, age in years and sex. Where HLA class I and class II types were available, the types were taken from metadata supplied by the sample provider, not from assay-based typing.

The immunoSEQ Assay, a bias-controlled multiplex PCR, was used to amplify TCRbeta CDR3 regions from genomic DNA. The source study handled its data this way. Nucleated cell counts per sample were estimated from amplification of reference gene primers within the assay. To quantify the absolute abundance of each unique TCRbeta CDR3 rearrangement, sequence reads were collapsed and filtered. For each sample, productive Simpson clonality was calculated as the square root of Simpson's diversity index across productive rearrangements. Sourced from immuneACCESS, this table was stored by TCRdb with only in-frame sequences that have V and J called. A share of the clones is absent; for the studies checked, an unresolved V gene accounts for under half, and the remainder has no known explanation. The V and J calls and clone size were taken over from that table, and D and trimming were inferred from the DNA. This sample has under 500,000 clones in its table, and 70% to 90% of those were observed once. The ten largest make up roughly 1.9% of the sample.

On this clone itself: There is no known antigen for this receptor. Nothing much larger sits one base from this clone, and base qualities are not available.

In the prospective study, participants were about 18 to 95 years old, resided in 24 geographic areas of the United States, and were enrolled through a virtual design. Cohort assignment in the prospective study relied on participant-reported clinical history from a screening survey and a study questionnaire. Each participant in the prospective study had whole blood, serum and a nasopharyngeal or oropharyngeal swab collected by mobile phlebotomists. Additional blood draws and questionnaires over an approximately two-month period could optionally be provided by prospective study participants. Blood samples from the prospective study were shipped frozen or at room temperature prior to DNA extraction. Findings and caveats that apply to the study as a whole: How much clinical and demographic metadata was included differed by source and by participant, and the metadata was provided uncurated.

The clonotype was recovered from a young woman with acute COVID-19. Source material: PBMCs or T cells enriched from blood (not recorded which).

The DNA sequence follows: TGTGCCAGCAGTGGGTCGCACAGGGGTGCGAATTCACCCCTCCACTTT. Translation gives CASSGSHRGANSPLHF. The V and J segments used are TRBV6-1 and TRBJ1-6; 7 central bases correspond to TRBD1. The V end gives up 4 bases and the J end 7 bases, leaving 10 bases in the junction not matched to a gene. In the germline V gene, CDR1 corresponds to MNHNS and CDR2 to SASEGT. From the cysteine up to the phenylalanine, the CDR3 has a length of 16 residues. The kept DNA is CDR3 alone, 48 bases in frame from the first base.